This T cell receptor beta chain was obtained from a study of CD8 T cells in ankylosing spondylitis. Regarding the study as a whole: A motif in TCR beta, a set of seven to nine highly homologous variants, appeared characteristic of ankylosing spondylitis blood. In synovial fluid and blood from reactive arthritis, some motif variants were previously reported.

This CDR3 is built from 17 residues. Deletions cut 1 base from V and 6 bases from J, with 19 bases between. Germline-derived CDR1 and CDR2 are SEHNR and FQNEAQ (reference sequence). This clonotype was detected only once. Its antigen is unidentified. From the 5' RACE reads, TCRdb called clonotypes with MiXCR, one entry per CDR3 protein. The sample contains 700,000 or so distinct CDR3 sequences, around a fifth of which appear only once. Input material: blood, either unsorted or a sorted T cell fraction (not recorded which). The chain uses TRBV7-9 and TRBJ1-5; a weak D match, TRBD1 (6 bases). The sequence was collected from a male donor with ankylosing spondylitis. The DNA for the CDR3 is TGTGCCAGCAGCTTAGATTATGGGCAGGGGATAACTCAGCCCCAGCATTTT. Translation gives CASSLDYGQGITQPQHF. The full variable domain, its missing parts supplied by reference TRBV7-9 and TRBJ1-5, is DTGVSQNPRHKITKRGQNVTFRCDPISEHNRLYWYRQTLGQGPEFLTYFQNEAQLEKSRLLSDRFSAERPKGSFSTLEIQRTEQGDSAMYLCASSLDYGQGITQPQHFGDGTRLSIL.